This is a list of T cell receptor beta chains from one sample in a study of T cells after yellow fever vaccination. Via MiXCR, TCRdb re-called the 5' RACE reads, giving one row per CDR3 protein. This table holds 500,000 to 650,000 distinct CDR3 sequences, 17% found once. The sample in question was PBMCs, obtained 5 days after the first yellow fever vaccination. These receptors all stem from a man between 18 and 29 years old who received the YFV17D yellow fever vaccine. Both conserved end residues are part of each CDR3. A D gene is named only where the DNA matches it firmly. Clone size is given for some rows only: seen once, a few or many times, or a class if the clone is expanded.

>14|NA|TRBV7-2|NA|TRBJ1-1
CASSFVGMGTEAFF
TGTGCCAGCAGCTTCGTGGGGATGGGCACTGAAGCTTTCTTT
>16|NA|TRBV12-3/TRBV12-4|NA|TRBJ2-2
CASSKDSQTNTGELFF
TGTGCCAGCAGCAAGGACTCCCAAACGAACACCGGGGAGCTGTTTTTT
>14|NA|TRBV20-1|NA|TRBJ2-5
CSAREEAAVGTQYF
TGCAGTGCTAGAGAAGAGGCAGCTGTCGGGACCCAGTACTTC
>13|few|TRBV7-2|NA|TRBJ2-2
CASSILDTGELFF
TGTGCCAGCAGCATACTAGACACCGGGGAGCTGTTTTTT
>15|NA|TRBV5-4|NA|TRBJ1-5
CASSFGRGSNQPQHF
TGTGCCAGCAGCTTCGGGAGGGGCAGCAATCAGCCCCAGCATTTT
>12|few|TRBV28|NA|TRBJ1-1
CASSSFYTEAFF
TGTGCCAGCAGTTCCTTTTACACTGAAGCTTTCTTT
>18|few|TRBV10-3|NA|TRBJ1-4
CAISEGPLSGATNEKLFF
TGTGCCATCAGTGAGGGGCCCTTGTCGGGGGCAACTAATGAAAAACTGTTTTTT
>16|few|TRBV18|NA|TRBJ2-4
CASSPRASRELNIQYF
TGTGCCAGCTCACCTCGAGCCAGCCGCGAGCTAAACATTCAGTACTTC
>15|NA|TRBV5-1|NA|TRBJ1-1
CASSILGAGNTEAFF
TGCGCCAGCAGTATTCTTGGGGCGGGGAACACTGAAGCTTTCTTT
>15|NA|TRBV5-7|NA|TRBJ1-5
CASSLGPNTNQPQHF
TGTGCCAGCAGCTTAGGACCCAACACCAATCAGCCCCAGCATTTT
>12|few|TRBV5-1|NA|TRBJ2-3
CASSLDKDTQYF
TGCGCCAGCAGCTTGGACAAAGATACGCAGTATTTT
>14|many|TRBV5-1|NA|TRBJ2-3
CASSRISSTDTQYF
TGCGCCAGCAGCAGAATATCTAGCACAGATACGCAGTATTTT
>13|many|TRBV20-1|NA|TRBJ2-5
CSAHPGPQETQYF
TGCAGTGCTCACCCAGGACCGCAAGAGACCCAGTACTTC
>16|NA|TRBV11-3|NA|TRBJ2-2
CASSLGGAVNTGELFF
TGTGCCAGCAGCTTAGGAGGGGCAGTCAACACCGGGGAGCTGTTTTTT
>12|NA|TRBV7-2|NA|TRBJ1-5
CASSLNHQPQHF
TGTGCCAGCAGCTTAAATCATCAGCCCCAGCATTTT
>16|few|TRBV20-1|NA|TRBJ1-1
CSARVAGRGGNTEAFF
TGCAGTGCTAGAGTTGCGGGAAGAGGAGGGAACACTGAAGCTTTCTTT
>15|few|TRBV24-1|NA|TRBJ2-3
CATSPGRIFTDTQYF
TGTGCCACCAGCCCTGGACGGATTTTCACAGATACGCAGTATTTT
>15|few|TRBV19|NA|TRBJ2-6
CASRAWGTGANVLTF
TGTGCCAGTAGGGCGTGGGGCACTGGGGCCAACGTCCTGACTTTC
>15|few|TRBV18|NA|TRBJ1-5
CASSPMSDPRQPQHF
TGTGCCAGCTCACCGATGTCGGACCCGAGACAGCCCCAGCATTTT
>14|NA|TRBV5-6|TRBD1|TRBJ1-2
CASSLPGGFYGYTF
TGTGCCAGCAGCTTGCCAGGGGGATTCTATGGCTACACCTTC
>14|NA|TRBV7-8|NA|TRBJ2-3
CASSLVDFTDTQYF
TGTGCCAGCAGCTTAGTAGATTTCACAGATACGCAGTATTTT
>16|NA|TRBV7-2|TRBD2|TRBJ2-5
CASSLSSSGGRKTQYF
TGTGCCAGCAGCCTCAGCTCTAGCGGGGGGCGAAAGACCCAGTACTTC
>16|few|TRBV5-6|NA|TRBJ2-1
CASSLTSGRMDNEQFF
TGTGCCAGCAGCTTGACGTCTGGACGGATGGACAATGAGCAGTTCTTC
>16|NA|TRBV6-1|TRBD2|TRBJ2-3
CASSPRLAGTTDTQYF
TGTGCCAGCAGCCCCAGACTAGCGGGGACCACAGATACGCAGTATTTT
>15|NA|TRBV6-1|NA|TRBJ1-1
CASSPVAGQNTEAFF
TGTGCCAGCAGCCCGGTCGCGGGACAGAACACTGAAGCTTTCTTT
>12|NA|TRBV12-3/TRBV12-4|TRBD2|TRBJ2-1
CASSPNSGHQFF
TGTGCCAGCAGTCCCAATAGCGGGCACCAGTTCTTC
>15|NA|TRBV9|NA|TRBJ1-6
CASSEGPGVSGPLHF
TGTGCCAGCAGCGAGGGCCCGGGTGTTTCGGGACCCCTCCACTTT
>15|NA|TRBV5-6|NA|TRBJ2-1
CASSLIQEPYNEQFF
TGTGCCAGCAGCTTGATTCAGGAACCATACAATGAGCAGTTCTTC
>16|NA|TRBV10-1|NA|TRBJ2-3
CASSVGTDEITDTQYF
TGCGCCAGCAGTGTGGGGACCGACGAGATCACAGATACGCAGTATTTT
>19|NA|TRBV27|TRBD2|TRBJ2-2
CASSSSLTSGGAGTGELFF
TGTGCCAGCAGTTCCTCTCTGACTAGCGGGGGGGCTGGGACCGGGGAGCTGTTTTTT
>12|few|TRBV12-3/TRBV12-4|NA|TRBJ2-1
CASSFSGLEQFF
TGTGCCAGCAGTTTCAGCGGGCTTGAGCAGTTCTTC
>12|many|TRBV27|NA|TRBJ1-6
CASSRTNSPLHF
TGTGCCAGCAGTCGAACAAATTCACCCCTCCACTTT
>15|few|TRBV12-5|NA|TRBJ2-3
CASGLGQTSTDTQYF
TGTGCTAGTGGTTTAGGGCAGACTAGCACAGATACGCAGTATTTT
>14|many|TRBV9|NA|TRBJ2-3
CASSVAGSTDTQYF
TGTGCCAGCAGCGTAGCTGGTAGCACAGATACGCAGTATTTT
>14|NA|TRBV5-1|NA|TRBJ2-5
CASSLEAPQETQYF
TGCGCCAGCAGCTTGGAAGCGCCGCAAGAGACCCAGTACTTC
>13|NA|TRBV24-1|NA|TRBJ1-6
CATSDYGNSPLHF
TGTGCCACCAGTGATTATGGTAATTCACCCCTCCACTTT
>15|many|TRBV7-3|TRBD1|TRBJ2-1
CASSQSGTGYNEQFF
TGTGCCAGCAGCCAATCCGGGACAGGGTACAATGAGCAGTTCTTC
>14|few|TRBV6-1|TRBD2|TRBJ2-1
CASQGLAGGHEQFF
TGTGCCAGCCAGGGACTAGCGGGGGGGCATGAGCAGTTCTTC
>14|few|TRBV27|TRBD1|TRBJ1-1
CASRKGGADTEAFF
TGTGCCAGCAGAAAAGGGGGCGCGGACACTGAAGCTTTCTTT
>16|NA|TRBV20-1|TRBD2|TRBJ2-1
CSARGTSGGALYEQFF
TGCAGTGCCCGCGGGACTAGCGGGGGGGCGTTGTATGAGCAGTTCTTC
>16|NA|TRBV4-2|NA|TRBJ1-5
CASSQDGVQGNQPQHF
TGTGCCAGCAGCCAAGATGGGGTACAGGGCAATCAGCCCCAGCATTTT
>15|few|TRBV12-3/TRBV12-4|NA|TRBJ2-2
CASSFAGLGTGELFF
TGTGCCAGCAGTTTCGCCGGACTGGGAACCGGGGAGCTGTTTTTT
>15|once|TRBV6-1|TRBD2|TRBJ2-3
CASSRLEAGTDTQYF
TGTGCCAGCAGTCGGTTGGAAGCGGGGACAGATACGCAGTATTTT
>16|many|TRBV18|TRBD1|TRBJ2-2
CASSQDRVGYTGELFF
TGTGCCAGCTCACAGGACAGGGTCGGATACACCGGGGAGCTGTTTTTT
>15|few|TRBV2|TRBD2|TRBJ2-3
CASTGLAGGTDTQYF
TGTGCCAGCACCGGACTAGCGGGGGGCACAGATACGCAGTATTTT
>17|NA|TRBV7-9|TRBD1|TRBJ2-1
CASSTAWRDRGFNEQFF
TGTGCCAGCAGCACAGCGTGGAGGGACAGGGGGTTTAATGAGCAGTTCTTC
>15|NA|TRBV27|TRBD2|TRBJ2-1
CASSVSGGLYNEQFF
TGTGCCAGCAGTGTTAGCGGGGGCCTTTACAATGAGCAGTTCTTC
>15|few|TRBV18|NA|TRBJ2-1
CASSPYDVRGNEQFF
TGTGCCAGCTCACCATACGATGTCCGCGGCAATGAGCAGTTCTTC
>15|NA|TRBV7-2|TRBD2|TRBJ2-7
CASSLTSGAPGEQYF
TGTGCCAGCAGCTTAACTAGCGGGGCCCCCGGGGAGCAGTACTTC
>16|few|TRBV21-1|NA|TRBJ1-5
CASSKPGGRCNQPQHF
TGTGCCAGCAGCAAGCCAGGGGGACGCTGCAATCAGCCCCAGCATTTT
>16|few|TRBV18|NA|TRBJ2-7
CASSLVGAGLSYEQYF
TGTGCCAGCTCACTAGTGGGGGCAGGCCTCTCCTACGAGCAGTACTTC
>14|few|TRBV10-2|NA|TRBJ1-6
CASSETGYNSPLHF
TGCGCCAGCAGTGAGACAGGTTATAATTCACCCCTCCACTTT